This T cell receptor beta chain was found in a study of blood T cell repertoires in COVID-19. The overall study: Acute and convalescent COVID-19 samples came from the United States, Italy and Spain. PBMCs, B-cell-depleted T cells, or T cells were the source of the cDNA or gDNA that made up the material.

Trimming removed 5 bases at V and 5 bases at J, with 7 bases between. Germline CDR1 is SGHRS and CDR2 is YFSETQ. The CDR3 consists of 12 residues. Original methodology: Reference gene primer amplification yielded estimated nucleated cell counts. TCRdb keeps only in-frame clones here, not all; method: immunoSEQ multiplex PCR. V, J and clone size were drawn from that table, and D and trimming were deduced from the DNA. The table has about 190,000 clones, roughly four fifths seen once. This clone was counted once. This clonotype was sampled from a middle-aged woman with acute or convalescent COVID-19. This rearrangement joins TRBV5-1 to TRBJ2-2; perhaps TRBD2 as D (6 bases). Sequenced input: peripheral blood. This CDR3 reads CASREGTGELFF. In DNA form, the CDR3 reads TGCGCCAGCAGGGAGGGAACCGGGGAGCTGTTTTTT.